This T cell receptor (beta chain) came from a study of T cell changes during pregnancy in multiple sclerosis. The CDR3 consists of 13 residues. V lost 6 bases and J 3 bases, leaving 15 bases between the germline ends. Germline lookup yields CDR1 SQVTM and CDR2 ANQGSEA. Sequenced by immunoSEQ multiplex PCR; TCRdb stores in-frame clones only, minus some. In the table there are 40,000 to 50,000 clones, 90% of which are singletons. The sequence was collected from a female donor with multiple sclerosis, enrolled in a pregnancy study. V and J are TRBV29-1 and TRBJ2-7; no definite D call. The starting material was CD8+ T cells from peripheral blood mononuclear cells, obtained in the first trimester of pregnancy. In nucleotides, the CDR3 is TGCAGCGTACGGAGCGCCACCGACTACGAGCAGTACTTC. Protein product: CSVRSATDYEQYF.